This TCR beta chain originates from a study of blood T cell repertoires in COVID-19. This CDR3 is built from 11 residues. Trimming removed 3 bases at V and 7 bases at J, with 4 bases between. About this clone: The sample holds other DNA sequences that translate to the same CDR3.

Sequenced by immunoSEQ multiplex PCR; TCRdb stores in-frame clones only, minus some. This repertoire shows around 470,000 clones, 85% to 90% found once; its top ten account for 0.8% to 0.9%. This receptor was identified in a man younger than 30 with COVID-19, enrolled during active disease. The rearrangement uses TRBV12-3 or TRBV12-4 and TRBJ2-1; no reliable D call. The sample consisted of peripheral blood. The CDR3 spells CASSFLNEQFF. The DNA for the CDR3 is TGTGCCAGCAGTTTTTTAAATGAGCAGTTCTTC.